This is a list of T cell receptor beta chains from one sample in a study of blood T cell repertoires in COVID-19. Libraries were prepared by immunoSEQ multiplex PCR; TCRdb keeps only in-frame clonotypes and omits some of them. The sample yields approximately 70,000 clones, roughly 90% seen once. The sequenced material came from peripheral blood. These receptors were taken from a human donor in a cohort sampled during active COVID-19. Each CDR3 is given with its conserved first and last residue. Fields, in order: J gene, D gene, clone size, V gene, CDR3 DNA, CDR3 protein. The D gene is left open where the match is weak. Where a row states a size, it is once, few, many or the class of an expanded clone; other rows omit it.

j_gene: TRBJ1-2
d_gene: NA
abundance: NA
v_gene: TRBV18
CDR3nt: TGTGCCAGCTCACCAGGCATCTATGGCTACACCTTC
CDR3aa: CASSPGIYGYTF

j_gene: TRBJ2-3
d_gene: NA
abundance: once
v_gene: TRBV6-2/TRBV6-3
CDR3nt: TGTGCCAGCAGTTACGACGACAGGTCCACAGATACGCAGTATTTT
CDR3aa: CASSYDDRSTDTQYF

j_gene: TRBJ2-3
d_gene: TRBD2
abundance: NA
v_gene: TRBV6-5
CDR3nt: TGTGCCAGTACCCCTAGCGGGAGGGCGGGAGATACGCAGTATTTT
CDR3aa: CASTPSGRAGDTQYF

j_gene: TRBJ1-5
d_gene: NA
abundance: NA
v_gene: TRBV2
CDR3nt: TGTGCCAGCAGTGATGGGGGGTTCAATCAGCCCCAGCATTTT
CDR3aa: CASSDGGFNQPQHF

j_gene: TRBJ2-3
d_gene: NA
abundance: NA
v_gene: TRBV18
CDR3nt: TGTGCCAGCTCACCGGTGGCAGGGGGGACGACTCCAGATACGCAGTATTTT
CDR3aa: CASSPVAGGTTPDTQYF

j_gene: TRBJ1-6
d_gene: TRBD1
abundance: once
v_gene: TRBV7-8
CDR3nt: TGTGCCAGCAGCTCAACGATGGGACAGGGGGCAAGTAATTCACCCCTCCACTTT
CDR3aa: CASSSTMGQGASNSPLHF

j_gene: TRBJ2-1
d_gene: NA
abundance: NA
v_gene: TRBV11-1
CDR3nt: TGTGCCAGCAGCTTAGCACTAGCTAGCTCCTACAATGAGCAGTTCTTC
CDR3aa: CASSLALASSYNEQFF

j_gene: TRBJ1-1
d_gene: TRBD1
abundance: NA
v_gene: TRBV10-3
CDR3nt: TGTGCCCTTCAATTACCTCAGGGGGTTGGCACTGAAGCTTTCTTT
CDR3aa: CALQLPQGVGTEAFF

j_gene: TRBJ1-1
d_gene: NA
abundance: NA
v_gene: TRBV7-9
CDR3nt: TGTGCCAGCAGCTTCGGTGGAGGGAACACTGAAGCTTTCTTT
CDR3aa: CASSFGGGNTEAFF

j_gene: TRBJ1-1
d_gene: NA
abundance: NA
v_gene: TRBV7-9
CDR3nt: TGTGCCAGCAGCTTCCTTAGCGGTACTGAAGCTTTCTTT
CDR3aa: CASSFLSGTEAFF

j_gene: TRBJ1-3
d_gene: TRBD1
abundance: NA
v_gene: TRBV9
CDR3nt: TGTGCCAGCAGCTTACCCGGGACAGGGGCTTTCTCTGGAAACACCATATATTTT
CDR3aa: CASSLPGTGAFSGNTIYF

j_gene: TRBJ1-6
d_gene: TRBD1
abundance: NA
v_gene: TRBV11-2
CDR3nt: TGTGCCAGCAGCTTAGTACCCGGGACAGGGAATTCACCCCTCCACTTT
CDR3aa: CASSLVPGTGNSPLHF

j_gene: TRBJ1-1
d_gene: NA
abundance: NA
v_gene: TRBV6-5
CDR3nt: TGTGCCAGCAGTTACTCCACAAGGCGGGAGAACACTGAAGCTTTCTTT
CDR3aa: CASSYSTRRENTEAFF

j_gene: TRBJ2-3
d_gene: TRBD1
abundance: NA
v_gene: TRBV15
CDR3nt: TGTGCCACCAGCAGAGGGAGGGGACAGGGTATTGATACGCAGTATTTT
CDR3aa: CATSRGRGQGIDTQYF

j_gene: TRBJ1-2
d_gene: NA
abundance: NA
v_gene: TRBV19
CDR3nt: TGTGCCAGTAGTATGGCCGGGAACTATGGCTACACCTTC
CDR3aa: CASSMAGNYGYTF

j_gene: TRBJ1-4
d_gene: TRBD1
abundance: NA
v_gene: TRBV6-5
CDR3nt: TGTGCCAGCAGTAGGGACAGGGGATTTGAAAAACTGTTTTTT
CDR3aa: CASSRDRGFEKLFF

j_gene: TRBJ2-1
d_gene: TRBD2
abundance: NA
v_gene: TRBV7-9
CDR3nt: TGTGCCAGCAGCTTATTGCTAGCGGTAGGTGAGCAGTTCTTC
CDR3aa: CASSLLLAVGEQFF

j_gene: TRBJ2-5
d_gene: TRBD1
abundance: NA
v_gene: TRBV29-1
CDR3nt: TGCAGCGTTCGGGACAGGGGGTACCAAGAGACCCAGTACTTC
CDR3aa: CSVRDRGYQETQYF

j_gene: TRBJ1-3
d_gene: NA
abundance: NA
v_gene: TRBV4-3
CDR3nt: TGCGCCAGCAGCCAGAATCCCAGGACAGCCCTTGATAGATTCTCTGGAAACACCATATATTTT
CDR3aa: CASSQNPRTALDRFSGNTIYF

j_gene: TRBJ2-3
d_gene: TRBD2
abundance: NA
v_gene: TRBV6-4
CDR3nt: TGTGCCAGCAGTACCGGACTAGCTGGAGATACGCAGTATTTT
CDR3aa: CASSTGLAGDTQYF

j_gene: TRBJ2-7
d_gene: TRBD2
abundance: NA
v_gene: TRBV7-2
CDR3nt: TGTGCCAGCAGCTTCCTAGCGGAGTACTTCTACGAGCAGTACTTC
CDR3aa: CASSFLAEYFYEQYF

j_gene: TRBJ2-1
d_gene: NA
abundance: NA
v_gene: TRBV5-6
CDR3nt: TGTGCCAGCAGCTTGAATGGGGGCGCCTACAATGAGCAGTTCTTC
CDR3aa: CASSLNGGAYNEQFF

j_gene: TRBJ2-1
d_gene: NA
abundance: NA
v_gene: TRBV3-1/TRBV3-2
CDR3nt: TGTGCCAGCAGCCAGTGGGAGGTTGGATCCTACAATGAGCAGTTCTTC
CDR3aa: CASSQWEVGSYNEQFF